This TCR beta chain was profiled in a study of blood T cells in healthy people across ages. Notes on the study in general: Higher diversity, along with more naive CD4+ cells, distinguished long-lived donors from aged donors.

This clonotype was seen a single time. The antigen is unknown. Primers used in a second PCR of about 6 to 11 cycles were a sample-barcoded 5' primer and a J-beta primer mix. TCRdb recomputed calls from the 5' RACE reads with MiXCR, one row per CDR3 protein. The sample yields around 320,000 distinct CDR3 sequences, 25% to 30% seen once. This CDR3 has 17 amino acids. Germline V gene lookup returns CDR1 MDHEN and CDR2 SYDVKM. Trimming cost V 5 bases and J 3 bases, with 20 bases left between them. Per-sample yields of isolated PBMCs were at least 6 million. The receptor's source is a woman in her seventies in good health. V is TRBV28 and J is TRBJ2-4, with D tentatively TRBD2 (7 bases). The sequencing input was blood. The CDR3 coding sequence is TGTGCCAGCAGTGGGTGGGGGGGGCAGTCAGGCAAAAACATTCAGTACTTC. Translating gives CASSGWGGQSGKNIQYF.